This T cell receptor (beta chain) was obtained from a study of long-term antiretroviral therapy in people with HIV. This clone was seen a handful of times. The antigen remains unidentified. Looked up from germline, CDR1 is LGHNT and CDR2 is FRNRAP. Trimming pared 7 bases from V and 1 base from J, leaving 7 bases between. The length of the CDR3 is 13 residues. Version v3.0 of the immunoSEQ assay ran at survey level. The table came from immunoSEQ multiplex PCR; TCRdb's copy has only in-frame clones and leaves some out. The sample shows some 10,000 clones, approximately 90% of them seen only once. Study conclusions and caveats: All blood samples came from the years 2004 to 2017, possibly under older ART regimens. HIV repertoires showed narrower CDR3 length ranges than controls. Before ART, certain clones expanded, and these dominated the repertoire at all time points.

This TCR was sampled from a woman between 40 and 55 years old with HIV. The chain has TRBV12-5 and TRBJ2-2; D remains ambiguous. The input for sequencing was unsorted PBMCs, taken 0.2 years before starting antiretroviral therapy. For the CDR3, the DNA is TGTGCTAGTGAGATAAGGAACACCGGGGAGCTGTTTTTT. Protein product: CASEIRNTGELFF.